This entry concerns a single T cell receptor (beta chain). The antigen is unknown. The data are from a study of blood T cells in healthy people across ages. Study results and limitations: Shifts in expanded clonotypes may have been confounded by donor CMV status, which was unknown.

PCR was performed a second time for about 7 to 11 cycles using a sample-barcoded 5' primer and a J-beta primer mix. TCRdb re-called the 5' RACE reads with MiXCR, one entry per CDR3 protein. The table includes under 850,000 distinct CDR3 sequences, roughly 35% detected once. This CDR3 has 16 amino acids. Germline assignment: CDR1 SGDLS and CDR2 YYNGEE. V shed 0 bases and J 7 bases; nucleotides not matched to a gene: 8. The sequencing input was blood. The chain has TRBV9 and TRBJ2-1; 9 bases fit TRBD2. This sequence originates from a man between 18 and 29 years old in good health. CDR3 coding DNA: TGTGCCAGCAGCGTAGGAGGCGGGGGGGCCAATAATGAGCAGTTCTTC. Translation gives CASSVGGGGANNEQFF. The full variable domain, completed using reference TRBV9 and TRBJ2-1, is DSGVTQTPKHLITATGQRVTLRCSPRSGDLSVYWYQQSLDQGLQFLIQYYNGEERAKGNILERFSAQQFPDLHSELNLSSLELGDSALYFCASSVGGGGANNEQFFGPGTRLTVL.